This note documents a single T cell receptor beta chain sequence. Clinical history reported by participants formed the basis on which cohorts were assigned. The data stem from a study of blood T cell repertoires in COVID-19. On the study more broadly: Some COVID-19 samples were acute and others convalescent; all came from the United States, Italy and Spain.

Per the original data handling: Reference gene primers were amplified, and this amplification served to estimate nucleated cell counts. Data came from immunoSEQ multiplex PCR; TCRdb stores just in-frame clones and leaves some out. V and J calls and clone size come straight from that table; D and trimming were deduced from the DNA. The sample has 200,000 to 250,000 clones, approximately 90% seen once. V dropped 3 bases and J dropped 3; count of bases not matched to a gene: 5. The V gene's germline CDR1 is SGDLS and CDR2 YYNGEE. The CDR3 length is 16 residues. The chain couples TRBV9 to TRBJ2-1; 11 bases align to TRBD1. Sequenced: PBMCs or T cells enriched from blood (not recorded which). The sequence was obtained from a middle-aged woman with acute COVID-19. The CDR3 spells CASSETGTGGYNEQFF. The CDR3 DNA sequence: TGTGCCAGCAGCGAAACCGGGACAGGGGGCTACAATGAGCAGTTCTTC.